This T cell receptor beta chain stems from a study of T cells after posttransplantation cyclophosphamide. General study results and limits: Later post-transplant blood repertoires were often dominated by donor CD8+ memory clones. TRB overlap between skin or GI tissue T cells and blood was limited. Recipient CMV seropositivity and CMV reactivation strongly tracked TRB clonality.

Details on this clone: What it binds is not known.

TCRdb keeps only in-frame clones here, not all; method: immunoSEQ multiplex PCR. The data show 66,000 or so clones, about 93% seen once. Trimming cost V 0 bases and J 8 bases, with 13 bases left between them. The germline V gene encodes CDR1 MNHNY and CDR2 SVGAGI (reference sequence). The CDR3 is 15 residues long. The sequenced sample was PBMCs. The rearrangement joins TRBV6-6 to TRBJ1-4; tentatively, D is TRBD1 (6 bases). The TCR originated in a woman in her 30s in good health and a related stem cell transplant donor. Written as DNA, the CDR3 is TGTGCCAGCAGTTACTCCCAGGGTAGGGGGGAAAAACTGTTTTTT. This codes for CASSYSQGRGEKLFF.